This entry lists 5 T cell receptor beta chains sequenced from one sample in a study of T cells in Graves' hyperthyroidism and ophthalmopathy. Authors of the study amplified TCR beta CDR3 regions from RNA transcripts. The TCR CDR3 first-round RT-PCR relied on the HTBI primer set. TCRdb re-called the multiplex PCR reads with MiXCR, one entry per CDR3 protein. The sample has 250,000 to 350,000 distinct CDR3 sequences, 15% to 20% seen once. The specimen was blood. These receptors all stem from a woman aged 55-70 years with Graves' ophthalmopathy.

This clonotype was found many times. This chain connects TRBV7-2 to TRBJ2-3; a weak D match, TRBD2 (5 bases). Germline CDR1 reads SGHTA; CDR2 reads FQGNSA. There are 14 residues in the CDR3. Deletions cut 8 bases from V and 2 bases from J, with 14 bases between. The CDR3 nucleotides read TGTGCCAGCGCTGAGCGGATTCACACAGATACGCAGTATTTT. Protein product: CASAERIHTDTQYF. Combining the CDR3 with reference TRBV7-2 and TRBJ2-3 gives the whole variable domain GAGVSQSPSNKVTEKGKDVELRCDPISGHTALYWYRQSLGQGLEFLIYFQGNSAPDKSGLPSDRFSAERTGGSVSTLTIQRTQQEDSAVYLCASAERIHTDTQYFGPGTRLTVL.

Comment on this clonotype: This may be a read error, as it is one base from a much larger clone. The gene calls are TRBV6-1 and TRBJ2-1; 7 nucleotides agree with TRBD2. The CDR3 spans 18 residues. The germline gives CDR1 MNHNS, CDR2 SASEGT. The CDR3 sequence: CASRPTTSALSSFNEQFF. In DNA, the CDR3 is TGTGCCAGCAGACCCACCACTAGCGCCTTAAGCTCCTTCAATGAGCAGTTCTTC.

This clonotype was counted ten times or more. V is TRBV9 and J is TRBJ1-4; TRBD1 might be the D (6 bases). The CDR3 runs 14 residues. Trimming took 4 bases from V and 5 from J, leaving 12 bases between them. Germline loops: CDR1 SGDLS, CDR2 YYNGEE. This CDR3 reads CASSYSGQNEKLFF. In nucleotides, the CDR3 is TGTGCCAGCAGCTACTCCGGACAGAATGAAAAACTGTTTTTT.

This clonotype was recorded many times. The chain links TRBV28 to TRBJ2-5; 13 nucleotides match TRBD2. Looked up from germline, CDR1 is MDHEN and CDR2 is SYDVKM. This CDR3 spans 16 amino acids. V dropped 6 bases and J dropped 4; count of bases not matched to a gene: 8. As DNA, the CDR3 is TGTGCCAGCAGGTCATACCGGACTAGCGGGAGAGAGACCCAGTACTTC. Encoded protein: CASRSYRTSGRETQYF.

This clonotype was counted many times. This chain uses TRBV12-3 or TRBV12-4 with TRBJ2-2; D not resolved. V dropped 4 bases and J dropped 1 base, with 13 bases sitting between them. CDR3 length equals 16 residues. The CDR3, as DNA: TGTGCCAGCAGTTCCGACCGGGCGGAGAACACCGGGGAGCTGTTTTTT. It is translated as CASSSDRAENTGELFF.